This TCR beta chain appears in the sequencing data of a study of T cell repertoires in cytomegalovirus infection (dated by TCRdb to the late 2010s). Some background on the complete study: The HLA type of each donor mattered for the analysis, because public TCR beta signatures pointed to carriage of CMV infection along with the matching HLA type. Here is what the overall study found, with its caveats: In both this cohort and an independent cohort of more than 350 donors, the cumulative frequency of public TCR beta family members distinguished carriers of CMV infection plus the relevant HLA type. The ex vivo response was dominated by HLA-C-restricted CMV-specific TCR beta clonotypes, which also provided the single most frequent clonotype in two of eight donors.

Sequenced using an Illumina HiSeq 1500. TCRdb reprocessed the public reads (quality trimming at Q25 with fastp, clone calling with MiXCR) and kept in-frame beta chains. Duplicate CDR3 protein sequences are folded into a single record with the most common DNA and genes. The sample records 490,000 or so distinct CDR3 sequences, approximately 10% of which are singletons. The ten top clones hold 9.5% to 13% of the sample. In its sample, this clonotype was seen many times. There is no known antigen for this receptor. No per-base quality is available; no much larger clone lies one base away. V sheds 4 bases and J sheds 1 base, leaving 13 bases between their ends. The CDR3 contains 16 residues, cysteine and phenylalanine counted. The only DNA kept is the CDR3, 48 bases in frame from the first base. The germline V gene sets CDR1 to SGHTA and CDR2 to FQGTGA.

What was sequenced was PBMCs. The source of this sequence is a human donor in good health (CMV status not recorded). Some clones in this sample may be carry-over from other donors' samples. The rearrangement combines TRBV7-3 with TRBJ2-2, with a tentative D gene TRBD2 over 5 matching bases. The CDR3 sequence is CASSSTRAENTGELFF. The DNA sequence is as follows: TGTGCCAGCAGCTCTACACGAGCGGAGAACACCGGGGAGCTGTTTTTT.